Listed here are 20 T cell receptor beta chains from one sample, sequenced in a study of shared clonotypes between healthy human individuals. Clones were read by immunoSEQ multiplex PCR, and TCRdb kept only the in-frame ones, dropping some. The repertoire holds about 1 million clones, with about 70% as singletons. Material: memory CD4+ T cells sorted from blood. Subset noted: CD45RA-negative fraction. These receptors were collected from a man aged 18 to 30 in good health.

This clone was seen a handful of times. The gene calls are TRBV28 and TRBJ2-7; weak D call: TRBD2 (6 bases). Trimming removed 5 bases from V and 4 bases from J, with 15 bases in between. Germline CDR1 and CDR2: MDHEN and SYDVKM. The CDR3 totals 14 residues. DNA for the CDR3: TGTGCCAGCAGTCGACTCGGGGGAGTATACGAGCAGTACTTC. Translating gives CASSRLGGVYEQYF.

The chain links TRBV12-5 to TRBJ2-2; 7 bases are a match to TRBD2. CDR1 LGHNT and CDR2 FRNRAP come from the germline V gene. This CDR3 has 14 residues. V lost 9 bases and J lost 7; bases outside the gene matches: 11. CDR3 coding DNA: TGTGCTAGCCCCTCCGGGGGGATGGGCGGGGAGCTGTTTTTT. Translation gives CASPSGGMGGELFF.

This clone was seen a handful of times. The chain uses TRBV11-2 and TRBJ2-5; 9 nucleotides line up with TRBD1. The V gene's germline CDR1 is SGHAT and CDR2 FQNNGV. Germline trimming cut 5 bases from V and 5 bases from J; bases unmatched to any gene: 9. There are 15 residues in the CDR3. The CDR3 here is CASSPGQGIWETQYF. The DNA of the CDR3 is TGTGCCAGCAGCCCCGGACAGGGGATTTGGGAGACCCAGTACTTC.

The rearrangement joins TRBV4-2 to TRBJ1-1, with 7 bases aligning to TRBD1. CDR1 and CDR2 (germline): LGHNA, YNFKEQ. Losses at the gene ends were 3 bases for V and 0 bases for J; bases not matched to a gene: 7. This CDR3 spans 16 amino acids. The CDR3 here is CASSQALGQLNTEAFF. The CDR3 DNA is TGTGCCAGCAGCCAGGCTTTGGGACAGCTGAACACTGAAGCTTTCTTT.

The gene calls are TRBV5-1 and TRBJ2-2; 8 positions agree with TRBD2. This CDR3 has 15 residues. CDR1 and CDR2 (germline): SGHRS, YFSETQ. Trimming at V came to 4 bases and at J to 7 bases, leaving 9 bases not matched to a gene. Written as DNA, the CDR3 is TGCGCCAGCAGCCTTCGGGAGGGGAGGAACGGGGAGCTGTTTTTT. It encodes CASSLREGRNGELFF. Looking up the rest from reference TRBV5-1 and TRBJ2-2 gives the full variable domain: KAGVTQTPRYLIKTRGQQVTLSCSPISGHRSVSWYQQTPGQGLQFLFEYFSETQRNKGNFPGRFSGRQFSNSRSEMNVSTLELGDSALYLCASSLREGRNGELFFGEGSRLTVL.

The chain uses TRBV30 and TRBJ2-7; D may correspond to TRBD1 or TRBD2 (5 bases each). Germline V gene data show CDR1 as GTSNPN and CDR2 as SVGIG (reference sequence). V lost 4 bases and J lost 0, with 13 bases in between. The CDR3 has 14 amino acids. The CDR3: CAWKQERFSYEQYF. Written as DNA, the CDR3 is TGTGCCTGGAAACAGGAGCGGTTCTCCTACGAGCAGTACTTC.

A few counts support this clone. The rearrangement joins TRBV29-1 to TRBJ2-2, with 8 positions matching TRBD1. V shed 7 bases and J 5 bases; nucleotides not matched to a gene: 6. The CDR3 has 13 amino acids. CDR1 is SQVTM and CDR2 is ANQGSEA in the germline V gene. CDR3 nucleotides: TGCAGCGGCGGACAGGGTGTAACCGGGGAGCTGTTTTTT. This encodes CSGGQGVTGELFF.

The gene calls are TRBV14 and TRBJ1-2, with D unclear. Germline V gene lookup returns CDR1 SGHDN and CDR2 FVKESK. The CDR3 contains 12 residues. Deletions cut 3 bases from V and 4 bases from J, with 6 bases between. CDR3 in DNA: TGTGCCAGCAGCCAGAGCAGCTATGGCTACACCTTC. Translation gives CASSQSSYGYTF.

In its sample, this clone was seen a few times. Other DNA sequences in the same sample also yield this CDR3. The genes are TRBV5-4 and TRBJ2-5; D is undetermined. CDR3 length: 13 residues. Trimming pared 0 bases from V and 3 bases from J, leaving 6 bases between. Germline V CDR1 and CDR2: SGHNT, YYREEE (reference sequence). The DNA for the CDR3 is TGTGCCAGCAGCTTGGTGGCAGAAGAGACCCAGTACTTC. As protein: CASSLVAEETQYF.

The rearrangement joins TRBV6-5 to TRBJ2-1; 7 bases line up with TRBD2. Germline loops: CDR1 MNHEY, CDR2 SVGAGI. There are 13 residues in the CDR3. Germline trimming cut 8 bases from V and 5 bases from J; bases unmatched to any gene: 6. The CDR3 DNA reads TGTGCCAGCCGGGCTAGCGGTGACAATGAGCAGTTCTTC. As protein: CASRASGDNEQFF.

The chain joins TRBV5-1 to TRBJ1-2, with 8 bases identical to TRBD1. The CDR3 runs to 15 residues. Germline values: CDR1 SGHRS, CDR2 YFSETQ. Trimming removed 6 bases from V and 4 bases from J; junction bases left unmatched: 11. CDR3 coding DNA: TGCGCCAGCACTCCTGACAGGGGCCATACCTATGGCTACACCTTC. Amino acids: CASTPDRGHTYGYTF.

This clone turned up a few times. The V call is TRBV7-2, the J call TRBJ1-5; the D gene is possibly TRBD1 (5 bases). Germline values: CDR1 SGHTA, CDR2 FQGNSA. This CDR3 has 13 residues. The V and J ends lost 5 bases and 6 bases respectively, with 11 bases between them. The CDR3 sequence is CASSIYDSQPQHF. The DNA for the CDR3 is TGTGCCAGCAGCATATATGACAGTCAGCCCCAGCATTTT.

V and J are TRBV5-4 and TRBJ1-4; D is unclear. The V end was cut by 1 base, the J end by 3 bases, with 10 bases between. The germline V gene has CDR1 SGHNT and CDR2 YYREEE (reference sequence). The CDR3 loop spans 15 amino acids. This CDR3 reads CASSLSLGSNEKLFF. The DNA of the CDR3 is TGTGCCAGCAGCTTGTCCTTAGGGTCTAATGAAAAACTGTTTTTT.

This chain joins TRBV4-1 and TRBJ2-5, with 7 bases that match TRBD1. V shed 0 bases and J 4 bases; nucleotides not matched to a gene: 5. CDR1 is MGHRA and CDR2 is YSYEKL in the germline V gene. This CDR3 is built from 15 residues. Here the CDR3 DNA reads TGCGCCAGCAGCCAAGATCTACAGGGGCGAGAGACCCAGTACTTC. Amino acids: CASSQDLQGRETQYF.

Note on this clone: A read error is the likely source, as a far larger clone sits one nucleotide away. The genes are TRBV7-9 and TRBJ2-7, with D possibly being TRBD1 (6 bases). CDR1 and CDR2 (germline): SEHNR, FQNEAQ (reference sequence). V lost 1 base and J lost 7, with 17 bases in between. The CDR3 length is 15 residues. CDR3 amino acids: CASSLGSGTREEQYF. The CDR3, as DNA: TGTGCCAGCAGCTTAGGATCCGGGACAAGAGAAGAGCAGTACTTC. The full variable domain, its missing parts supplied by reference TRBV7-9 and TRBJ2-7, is DTGVSQNPRHKITKRGQNVTFRCDPISEHNRLYWYRQTLGQGPEFLTYFQNEAQLEKSRLLSDRFSAERPKGSFSTLEIQRTEQGDSAMYLCASSLGSGTREEQYFGPGTRLTVT.

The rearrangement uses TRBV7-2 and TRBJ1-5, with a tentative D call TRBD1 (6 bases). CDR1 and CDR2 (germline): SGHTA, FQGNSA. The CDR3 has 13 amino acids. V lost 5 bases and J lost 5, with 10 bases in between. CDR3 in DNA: TGTGCCAGCAGCGATACAGGGTATCAGCCCCAGCATTTT. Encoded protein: CASSDTGYQPQHF.

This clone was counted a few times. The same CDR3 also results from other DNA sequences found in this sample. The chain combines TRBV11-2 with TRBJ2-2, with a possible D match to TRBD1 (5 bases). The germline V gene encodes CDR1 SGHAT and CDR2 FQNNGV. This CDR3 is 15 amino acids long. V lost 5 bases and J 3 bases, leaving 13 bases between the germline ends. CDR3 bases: TGTGCCAGCAGCCTAGGGGCCGGAGACACCGGGGAGCTGTTTTTT. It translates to CASSLGAGDTGELFF.

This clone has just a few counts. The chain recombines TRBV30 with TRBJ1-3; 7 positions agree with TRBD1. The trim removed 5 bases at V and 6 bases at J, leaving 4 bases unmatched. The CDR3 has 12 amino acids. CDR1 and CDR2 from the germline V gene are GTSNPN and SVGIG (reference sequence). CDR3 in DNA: TGTGCCTGGGGGACAGAAAAAAACACCATATATTTT. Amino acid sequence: CAWGTEKNTIYF.

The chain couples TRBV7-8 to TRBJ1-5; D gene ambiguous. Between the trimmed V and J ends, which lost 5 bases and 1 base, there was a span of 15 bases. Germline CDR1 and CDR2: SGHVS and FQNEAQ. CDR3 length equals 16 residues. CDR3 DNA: TGTGCCAGCAGCGGTAAGGCATTACTAAGCAATCAGCCCCAGCATTTT. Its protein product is CASSGKALLSNQPQHF.

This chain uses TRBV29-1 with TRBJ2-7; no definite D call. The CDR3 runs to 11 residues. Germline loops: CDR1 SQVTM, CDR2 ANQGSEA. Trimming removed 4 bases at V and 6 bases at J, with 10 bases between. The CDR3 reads CSVVVRSEQYF. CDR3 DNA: TGCAGCGTTGTGGTTCGGAGCGAGCAGTACTTC.